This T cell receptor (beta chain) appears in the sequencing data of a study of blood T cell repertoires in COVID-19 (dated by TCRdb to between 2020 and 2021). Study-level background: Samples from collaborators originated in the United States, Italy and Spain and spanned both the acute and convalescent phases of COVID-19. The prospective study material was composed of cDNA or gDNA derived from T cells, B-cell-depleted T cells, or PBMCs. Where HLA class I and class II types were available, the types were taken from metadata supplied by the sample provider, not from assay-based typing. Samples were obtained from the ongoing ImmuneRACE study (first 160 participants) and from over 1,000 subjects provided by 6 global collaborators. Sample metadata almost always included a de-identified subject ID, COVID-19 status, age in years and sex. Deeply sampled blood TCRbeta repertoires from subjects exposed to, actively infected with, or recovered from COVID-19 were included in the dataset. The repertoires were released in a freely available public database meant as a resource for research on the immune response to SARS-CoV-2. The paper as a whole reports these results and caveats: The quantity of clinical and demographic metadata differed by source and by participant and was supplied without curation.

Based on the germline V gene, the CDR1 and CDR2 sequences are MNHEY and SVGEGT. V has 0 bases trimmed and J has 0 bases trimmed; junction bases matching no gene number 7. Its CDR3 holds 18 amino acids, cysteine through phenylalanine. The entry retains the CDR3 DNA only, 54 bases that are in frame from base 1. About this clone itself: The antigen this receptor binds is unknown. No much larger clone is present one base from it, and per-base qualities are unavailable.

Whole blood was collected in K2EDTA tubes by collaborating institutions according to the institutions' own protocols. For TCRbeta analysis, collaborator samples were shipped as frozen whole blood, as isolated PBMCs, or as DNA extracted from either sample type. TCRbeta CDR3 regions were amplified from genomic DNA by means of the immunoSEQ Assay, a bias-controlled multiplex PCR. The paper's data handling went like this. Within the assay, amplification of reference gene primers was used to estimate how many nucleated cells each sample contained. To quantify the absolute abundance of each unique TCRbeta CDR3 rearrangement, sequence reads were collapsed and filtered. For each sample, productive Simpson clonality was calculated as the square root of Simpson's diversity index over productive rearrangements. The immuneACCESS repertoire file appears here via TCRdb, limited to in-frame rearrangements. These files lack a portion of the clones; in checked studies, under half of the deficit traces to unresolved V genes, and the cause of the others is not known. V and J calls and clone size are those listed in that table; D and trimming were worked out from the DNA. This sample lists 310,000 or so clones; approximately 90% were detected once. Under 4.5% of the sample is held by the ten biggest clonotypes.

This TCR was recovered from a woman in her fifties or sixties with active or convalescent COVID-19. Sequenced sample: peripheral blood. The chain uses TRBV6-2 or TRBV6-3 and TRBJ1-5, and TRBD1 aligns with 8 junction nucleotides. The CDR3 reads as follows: CASSYSADRGYSNQPQHF. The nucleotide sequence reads TGTGCCAGCAGTTACTCAGCCGACAGGGGCTATAGCAATCAGCCCCAGCATTTT.